Below are 27 T cell receptor beta chains sequenced from a single sample in a study of blood T cells in healthy people across ages. PCR was performed a second time for about 7 to 11 cycles using a sample-barcoded 5' primer and a J-beta primer mix. TCRdb passed the 5' RACE reads through MiXCR, listing each CDR3 protein once. This repertoire shows around 520,000 distinct CDR3 sequences, 27% found once; its top ten account for 3.6%. Another study also made use of these data, one on T cells of mothers and their children.

The sample consisted of blood. The receptors come from a boy aged 2 to 9 in good health.

The chain joins TRBV10-2 to TRBJ1-5; D gene ambiguous. This CDR3 has 16 amino acids. V lost 2 bases, J lost 3 bases, and 14 bases lay in between. Germline V gives CDR1 WSHSY, CDR2 SAAADI. The CDR3 is CASSEVRWGNNQPQHF. In DNA form, the CDR3 reads TGCGCCAGCAGTGAGGTAAGGTGGGGAAACAATCAGCCCCAGCATTTT.

The rearrangement joins TRBV20-1 to TRBJ1-2; D remains ambiguous. The germline V and J ends were trimmed by 1 base and 1 base, with 7 bases remaining between them. Germline V gene sequence: CDR1 DFQATT, CDR2 SNEGSKA (reference sequence). The CDR3 runs 13 residues. The CDR3 loop reads CSARGSRNYGYTF. The DNA of the CDR3 is TGCAGTGCTAGAGGCAGTCGTAACTATGGCTACACCTTC.

The CDR3: CASRESSGSSYNEQFF. The CDR3 DNA reads TGTGCCAGCAGGGAGTCCAGCGGGAGCTCCTACAATGAGCAGTTCTTC. The chain couples TRBV27 to TRBJ2-1; 8 bases agree with TRBD2. The CDR3 contains 16 residues. Germline-derived CDR1 and CDR2 are MNHEY and SMNVEV (reference sequence). V lost 6 bases, J lost 0 bases, and 7 bases stayed unmatched.

This clonotype was recorded many times. CDR3 sequence reads: CSVKRESNNEQFF. The CDR3 bases are TGCAGCGTCAAGCGGGAGAGCAACAATGAGCAGTTCTTC. The chain is built from TRBV29-1 and TRBJ2-1; TRBD2 agrees at 8 bases. The V gene end was trimmed by 6 bases and the J gene end by 5 bases; junction bases not matched to a gene: 6. This CDR3 spans 13 amino acids. The germline gives CDR1 SQVTM, CDR2 ANQGSEA.

The chain recombines TRBV6-1 with TRBJ2-7; possible D gene TRBD1, 5 bases. V lost 3 bases, J lost 2 bases, and 14 bases lay in between. CDR3 length: 15 residues. Germline V CDR1 and CDR2: MNHNS, SASEGT. The CDR3 here is CASSESRLGPYEQYF. For the CDR3, the DNA is TGTGCCAGCAGTGAGTCGAGACTGGGGCCCTACGAGCAGTACTTC.

This clonotype was counted between two and nine times. This chain joins TRBV29-1 and TRBJ1-2, with D possibly being TRBD1 (5 bases). Trimming stripped 3 bases from V and 4 bases from J, with 12 bases between. The CDR3 runs to 13 residues. The germline V gene encodes CDR1 SQVTM and CDR2 ANQGSEA. The CDR3 nucleotides read TGCAGCGTTGAGGGAGGGGCGGCCTATGGCTACACCTTC. The encoded protein is CSVEGGAAYGYTF.

The V gene is TRBV7-9, the J gene TRBJ1-2; a possible D gene is TRBD1 (5 bases). The CDR3 sequence is 13 residues long. Per germline, CDR1 SEHNR and CDR2 FQNEAQ (reference sequence). The ends were cut back, 2 bases at V and 9 bases at J, with 13 bases in the middle. The CDR3 loop reads CASSLQAQGRYTF. The DNA for the CDR3 is TGTGCCAGCAGCTTACAAGCCCAGGGCCGCTACACCTTC.

This clonotype was observed at least ten times. The J gene is TRBJ2-1, the V gene TRBV29-1; D not resolved. V was cut by 3 bases and J by 8 bases, with 8 bases left in between. The CDR3 contains 11 residues. Germline V gene sequence: CDR1 SQVTM, CDR2 ANQGSEA. The CDR3 loop is CSVEGIDEQFF. Written as DNA, the CDR3 is TGCAGCGTTGAGGGGATCGATGAGCAGTTCTTC.

V is TRBV4-3 and J is TRBJ1-1, with TRBD1 as a possible D gene (5 bases). The CDR3 loop spans 14 amino acids. Trimming left V 4 bases short and J 7 bases short, with 16 bases between. Germline CDR1 is LGHNA and CDR2 is YSLEER. CDR3 amino acids: CASSPGAGGSEAFF. In nucleotides, the CDR3 is TGCGCCAGCAGCCCAGGAGCGGGGGGGAGTGAAGCTTTCTTT.

The chain links TRBV20-1 to TRBJ2-1; D is perhaps TRBD2 (6 bases). The CDR3 runs to 13 residues. In germline, CDR1 is DFQATT, CDR2 SNEGSKA (reference sequence). Trimming took 7 bases from V and 5 from J, leaving 15 bases between them. The DNA of the CDR3 is TGCAGTGTCAAAGTAGCGGAGCACAATGAGCAGTTCTTC. Its protein is CSVKVAEHNEQFF.

This chain links TRBV7-9 with TRBJ2-1; 11 bases are shared with TRBD2. The CDR3 spans 15 residues. The V segment lost 4 bases and the J segment 5 bases; nucleotides outside the gene matches: 4. Germline assignment: CDR1 SEHNR and CDR2 FQNEAQ (reference sequence). CDR3 sequence: CASSYSGRADNEQFF. DNA for the CDR3: TGTGCCAGCAGCTATAGCGGGAGGGCCGACAATGAGCAGTTCTTC. The full variable domain, in which reference TRBV7-9 and TRBJ2-1 provide the parts outside the CDR3, is DTGVSQNPRHKITKRGQNVTFRCDPISEHNRLYWYRQTLGQGPEFLTYFQNEAQLEKSRLLSDRFSAERPKGSFSTLEIQRTEQGDSAMYLCASSYSGRADNEQFFGPGTRLTVL.

The gene calls are TRBV12-3 or TRBV12-4 and TRBJ2-5; perhaps TRBD2 as D (5 bases). The CDR3 is made up of 15 amino acids. V was shortened by 6 bases and J by 5 bases, with 19 bases between the two germline ends. The CDR3 loop is CASRTGINPVETQYF. In nucleotides, the CDR3 is TGTGCCAGCAGAACCGGGATCAACCCGGTGGAGACCCAGTACTTC.

The gene calls are TRBV6-1 and TRBJ2-5; 8 bases map to TRBD1. With V trimmed by 2 bases and J by 6 bases, 2 bases remained unmatched. This CDR3 is built from 13 residues. The germline gives CDR1 MNHNS, CDR2 SASEGT. CDR3 DNA sequence: TGTGCCAGCAGTGAACAGGGGGCTCAGACCCAGTACTTC. Amino acids: CASSEQGAQTQYF.

This chain uses TRBV7-9 with TRBJ2-5; D possibly uses TRBD1 or TRBD2 (5 bases each). This CDR3 contains 12 residues. Germline V gene data show CDR1 as SEHNR and CDR2 as FQNEAQ (reference sequence). This chain's CDR3 is CVLVGVGETQYF. CDR3 bases: TGTGTCCTAGTGGGGGTCGGGGAGACCCAGTACTTC.

This clonotype was counted between two and nine times. This chain uses TRBV10-1 with TRBJ2-3; 11 bases line up with TRBD2. The CDR3 runs 16 residues. Germline V gene data show CDR1 as WNHNN and CDR2 as SYGVQD (reference sequence). V trimming: 5 bases; J trimming: 3 bases; junction bases outside the gene matches: 7. CDR3 in amino acids: CASSPGRLAGTDTQYF. The CDR3 nucleotides are TGCGCCAGCAGTCCCGGACGACTAGCGGGAACAGATACGCAGTATTTT.

The rearrangement uses TRBV6-5 and TRBJ1-1; the D gene is possibly TRBD1 (5 bases). Germline V gene sequence: CDR1 MNHEY, CDR2 SVGAGI. Deletions cut 4 bases from V and 8 bases from J, with 11 bases between. CDR3 length equals 12 residues. The CDR3 sequence is CASSFQGREAFF. As DNA, the CDR3 is TGTGCCAGCAGTTTCCAGGGACGGGAAGCTTTCTTT.

The chain links TRBV15 to TRBJ1-2; D is possibly TRBD1 (5 bases). The CDR3 loop spans 16 amino acids. Germline assignment: CDR1 LNHNV and CDR2 YYDKDF (reference sequence). V shed 1 base and J shed 1 base, with 13 bases lying between them. The CDR3 region has the DNA TGTGCCACCAGCAGAGCCACGGGGGATCTTAACTATGGCTACACCTTC. The encoded protein is CATSRATGDLNYGYTF.

The DNA of the CDR3 is TGCGCCAGCAGCTTACGACAAGAAGAGACCCAGTACTTC. It yields the protein CASSLRQEETQYF. The chain combines TRBV5-1 with TRBJ2-5, with D uncertain. The germline gives CDR1 SGHRS, CDR2 YFSETQ. V lost 2 bases and J 3 bases, leaving 8 bases between the germline ends. The CDR3 has 13 amino acids.

This clonotype was recorded a few times. The chain uses TRBV27 and TRBJ2-7; the D gene is possibly TRBD1 (6 bases). The CDR3 contains 16 residues. Deletions cut 3 bases from V and 2 bases from J, with 17 bases between. Germline loops: CDR1 MNHEY, CDR2 SMNVEV (reference sequence). DNA of the CDR3: TGTGCCAGCAGTTTGGGTTCTCTGGGGGCCGCCTACGAGCAGTACTTC. It translates to CASSLGSLGAAYEQYF.

The CDR3 DNA follows: TGCAGTGCTAGCGACCGGGACTCCTCCTACAATGAGCAGTTCTTC. Its translation is CSASDRDSSYNEQFF. The chain joins TRBV20-1 to TRBJ2-1; D possibly corresponds to TRBD2 (6 bases). Germline V gene data show CDR1 as DFQATT and CDR2 as SNEGSKA (reference sequence). With 3 bases removed from V and 0 bases from J, the gap between germline ends came to 12 bases. The CDR3 totals 15 residues.

This chain uses TRBV7-9 with TRBJ1-2, with D tentatively TRBD1 (6 bases). Trimming cost V 4 bases and J 6 bases, with 21 bases left between them. Per the germline V gene, CDR1 is SEHNR and CDR2 is FQNEAQ (reference sequence). The CDR3 consists of 16 residues. The CDR3 sequence: CASSSMPGAKVDGYTF. Written as DNA, the CDR3 is TGTGCCAGCAGCTCCATGCCAGGGGCCAAGGTAGATGGCTACACCTTC. Drawing the rest from reference TRBV7-9 and TRBJ1-2, the complete variable domain is DTGVSQNPRHKITKRGQNVTFRCDPISEHNRLYWYRQTLGQGPEFLTYFQNEAQLEKSRLLSDRFSAERPKGSFSTLEIQRTEQGDSAMYLCASSSMPGAKVDGYTFGSGTRLTVV.

The chain is built from TRBV6-5 and TRBJ1-2, with D perhaps matching TRBD1 (6 bases). There are 15 residues in the CDR3. Germline V gene sequence: CDR1 MNHEY, CDR2 SVGAGI. Trimming left V 0 bases short and J 4 bases short, with 12 bases between. In DNA, the CDR3 is TGTGCCAGCAGTTACTCGGGGGGGCTGGTCTATGGCTACACCTTC. The encoded protein is CASSYSGGLVYGYTF.

V and J are TRBV9 and TRBJ1-1; no reliable D call. Germline lookup yields CDR1 SGDLS and CDR2 YYNGEE. The CDR3 extends over 15 amino acids. V was cut by 0 bases and J by 4 bases, with 13 bases left in between. The CDR3 reads CASSVAAGAGTEAFF. The CDR3 DNA sequence: TGTGCCAGCAGCGTAGCGGCCGGCGCTGGCACTGAAGCTTTCTTT.

This clonotype came up a few times. The gene calls are TRBV4-3 and TRBJ2-1; no clear D. V was pared by 4 bases and J by 4 bases, with 8 bases between. The CDR3 is 13 residues long. CDR1 is LGHNA, CDR2 YSLEER, per germline. CDR3 in DNA: TGCGCCAGCAGCCGGGGTGGATACAATGAGCAGTTCTTC. This gives the protein CASSRGGYNEQFF.

The table lists this clonotype with a few counts. The chain employs TRBV14 and TRBJ2-7, with D perhaps being TRBD1 or TRBD2 (6 bases each). Trimming took 3 bases from V and 1 from J, leaving 25 bases between them. The CDR3 is 19 residues long. Germline-derived CDR1 and CDR2 are SGHDN and FVKESK. CDR3 in DNA: TGTGCCAGCAGCCAGGGGGGCCCGGACGGCGGGGCCACATCCTACGAGCAGTACTTC. This encodes CASSQGGPDGGATSYEQYF.

The chain recombines TRBV5-5 with TRBJ1-5, with a tentative D call TRBD1 (5 bases). Trimming took off 0 bases at V and 5 bases at J, with 15 bases between the two ends. The CDR3 runs 16 residues. Germline V gene data show CDR1 as SGHKS and CDR2 as YYEKEE (reference sequence). CDR3 region: CASSLGGTGTDQPQHF. CDR3 bases: TGTGCCAGCAGCTTGGGCGGGACGGGAACGGATCAGCCCCAGCATTTT.

This clonotype occurred a few times. The V gene is TRBV29-1, the J gene TRBJ2-7; D assignment may be TRBD1 or TRBD2 (6 bases each). The germline V and J ends were trimmed by 0 bases and 5 bases, with 11 bases remaining between them. Germline V gene sequence: CDR1 SQVTM, CDR2 ANQGSEA. The length of the CDR3 is 13 residues. The chain's CDR3 is CSVEDGGGNEQYF. The CDR3, as DNA: TGCAGCGTTGAAGATGGAGGGGGGAACGAGCAGTACTTC.